Presented here are 8 T cell receptor beta chains from one specimen sequenced in a study of T cell responses to AZD1222 COVID-19 vaccine. Some clones are missing from TCRdb's copy, which holds only in-frame ones; the method was immunoSEQ multiplex PCR. The table records about 130,000 clones, about 88% of them present only once. The starting material was peripheral blood, obtained on day 0 of AZD1222 vaccination. Receptors were obtained from an adult in good health.

The chain joins TRBV5-1 to TRBJ1-1; tentatively, D is TRBD1 (5 bases). The CDR3 loop spans 14 amino acids. The germline V gene encodes CDR1 SGHRS and CDR2 YFSETQ. V lost 7 bases, J lost 5 bases, and 18 bases lay in between. The CDR3 region is CASGHSQGPTEAFF. The DNA of the CDR3 is TGCGCCAGCGGCCATTCGCAGGGACCGACTGAAGCTTTCTTT.

The chain combines TRBV6-5 with TRBJ2-7; TRBD2 might be the D (6 bases). The germline V gene encodes CDR1 MNHEY and CDR2 SVGAGI. The CDR3 sequence is 16 residues long. Trimming took off 3 bases at V and 1 base at J, with 16 bases between the two ends. The CDR3 is CASSYQPGLPSYEQYF. The DNA of the CDR3 is TGTGCCAGCAGTTATCAACCGGGACTTCCGTCCTACGAGCAGTACTTC.

This chain links TRBV5-1 with TRBJ1-3; D is possibly TRBD1 (5 bases). This CDR3 region has 15 residues. CDR1 is SGHRS, CDR2 YFSETQ, per germline. The V end was cut by 3 bases, the J end by 0 bases, with 10 bases between. The CDR3 region is CASSSMGGSGNTIYF. In DNA, the CDR3 is TGCGCCAGCAGCTCCATGGGGGGCTCTGGAAACACCATATATTTT. Drawing the rest from reference TRBV5-1 and TRBJ1-3, the complete variable domain is KAGVTQTPRYLIKTRGQQVTLSCSPISGHRSVSWYQQTPGQGLQFLFEYFSETQRNKGNFPGRFSGRQFSNSRSEMNVSTLELGDSALYLCASSSMGGSGNTIYFGEGSWLTVV.

The chain is built from TRBV5-1 and TRBJ1-2; D is unresolved. CDR3 length equals 16 residues. Germline V gene lookup returns CDR1 SGHRS and CDR2 YFSETQ. V was trimmed by 7 bases and J by 5 bases, leaving 24 bases between them. The CDR3 coding sequence is TGCGCCAGCTCGACCACCCCCGCGGCAGCCTTGTATGGCTACACCTTC. Translating it yields CASSTTPAAALYGYTF.

The chain recombines TRBV19 with TRBJ2-5; possibly TRBD1 or TRBD2 for D (5 bases each). The CDR3 has 15 amino acids. The V and J ends lost 4 bases and 5 bases respectively, with 17 bases between them. Germline CDR1 LNHDA, CDR2 SQIVND (reference sequence). The DNA of the CDR3 is TGTGCCAGTAGTACCGGGACGGCCTCCGGGGAGACCCAGTACTTC. Encoded protein: CASSTGTASGETQYF.

The rearrangement links TRBV19 to TRBJ1-2; no definite D call. Trimming took off 1 base at V and 3 bases at J, with 9 bases between the two ends. Germline-derived CDR1 and CDR2 are LNHDA and SQIVND (reference sequence). This CDR3 region has 14 residues. In DNA, the CDR3 is TGTGCCAGTAGTATAGGAGGACTGGACTATGGCTACACCTTC. This codes for CASSIGGLDYGYTF.

The rearrangement uses TRBV7-9 and TRBJ2-4; 9 bases agree with TRBD1. The V and J ends lost 6 bases and 2 bases, in that order; junction bases with no gene match: 14. CDR1 is SEHNR and CDR2 is FQNEAQ in the germline V gene (reference sequence). The CDR3 has 18 residues. CDR3 DNA sequence: TGTGCCAGCAGTGTGGTTACGGGGACAGGGCGATCCAAAAACATTCAGTACTTC. Translation: CASSVVTGTGRSKNIQYF.

This clone showed up just once. The chain links TRBV6-2 or TRBV6-3 to TRBJ1-6, with a possible D match to TRBD1 (6 bases). V lost 5 bases and J 4 bases, leaving 15 bases between the germline ends. This CDR3 is 16 amino acids long. CDR1 is MNHEY, CDR2 SVGEGT, per germline. CDR3 coding DNA: TGTGCCAGCAGTCAAGGGGGGAGTGGATATAATTCACCCCTCCACTTT. Encoded protein: CASSQGGSGYNSPLHF.